This T cell receptor (beta chain) appears in the sequencing data of a study of spatial heterogeneity in lung cancer. CDR3 length: 15 amino acids. Germline loops: CDR1 SNHLY, CDR2 FYNNEI. The V and J ends lost 5 bases and 1 base respectively, with 12 bases between them. TCRdb redid the calling of the 5' RACE reads with MiXCR, one entry per CDR3 protein. The sample records about 52,000 distinct CDR3 sequences, around 6.7% being singletons. This clonotype was picked up many times. Time point: blood at routine non-recurrence follow-up after resection. Whole RNA, which was extracted from tumor, nontumor lung tissue or frozen PBMC, was sequenced without any cell sorting.

The origin of this receptor is a female donor with early-stage non-small cell lung cancer. This rearrangement joins TRBV2 to TRBJ2-1, with D possibly TRBD1 on 6 matching bases. Sequences were derived from PBMCs, sampled at follow-up. The CDR3 here is CASSTGTLSYNEQFF. CDR3 in DNA: TGTGCCAGCAGTACCGGGACACTTTCCTACAATGAGCAGTTCTTC.